This T cell receptor beta chain was sequenced during a study of T cell responses to AZD1222 COVID-19 vaccine. The table lists this clone with a count of one. No antigen is known for it. Study results and caveats: The breadth and depth of Spike-specific TCRs increased once two AZD1222 doses had been given. Mapped onto spike, vaccine-associated CD4 TCRs spanned it and were dominant at 160-218 and 743-854. Females outnumbered males among donors, who were mostly white British; clonal diversity was possibly underestimated.

Only in-frame clones appear in the TCRdb table, and some are missing; sequencing was by immunoSEQ multiplex PCR. In the table there are roughly 150,000 clones, roughly 94% of which are singletons. The CDR3 length is 18 residues. V shed 2 bases and J shed 4 bases, with 20 bases lying between them. Germline assignment: CDR1 LGHNA and CDR2 YNFKEQ. The chain uses TRBV4-2 and TRBJ1-4; D not resolved. The clonotype comes from an adult who received the AZD1222 COVID-19 vaccine. This specimen was peripheral blood, taken 28 days after the second AZD1222 dose. The DNA of the CDR3 is TGTGCCAGCAGCCAAAACCCTTTGGTTGATCGGGTTAATGAAAAACTGTTTTTT. Encoded protein: CASSQNPLVDRVNEKLFF.